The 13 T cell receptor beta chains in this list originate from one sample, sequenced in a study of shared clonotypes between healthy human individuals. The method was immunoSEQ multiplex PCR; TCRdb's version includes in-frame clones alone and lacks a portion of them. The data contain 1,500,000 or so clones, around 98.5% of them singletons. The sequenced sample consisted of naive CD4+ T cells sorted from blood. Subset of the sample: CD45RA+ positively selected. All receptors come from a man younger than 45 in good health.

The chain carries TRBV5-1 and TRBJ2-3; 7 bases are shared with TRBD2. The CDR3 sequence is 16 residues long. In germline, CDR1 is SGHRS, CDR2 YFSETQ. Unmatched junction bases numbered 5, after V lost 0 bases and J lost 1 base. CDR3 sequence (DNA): TGCGCCAGCAGCTTGGGGACTCTAGCGGGCACAGATACGCAGTATTTT. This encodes CASSLGTLAGTDTQYF. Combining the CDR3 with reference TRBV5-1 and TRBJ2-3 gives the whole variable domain KAGVTQTPRYLIKTRGQQVTLSCSPISGHRSVSWYQQTPGQGLQFLFEYFSETQRNKGNFPGRFSGRQFSNSRSEMNVSTLELGDSALYLCASSLGTLAGTDTQYFGPGTRLTVL.

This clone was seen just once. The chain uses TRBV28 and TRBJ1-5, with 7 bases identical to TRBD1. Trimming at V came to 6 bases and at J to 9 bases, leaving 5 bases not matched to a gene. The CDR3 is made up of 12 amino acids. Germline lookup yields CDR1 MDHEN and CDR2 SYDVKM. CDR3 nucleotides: TGTGCCAGCAGCCCGACAGGGCTGCCCCAGCATTTT. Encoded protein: CASSPTGLPQHF.

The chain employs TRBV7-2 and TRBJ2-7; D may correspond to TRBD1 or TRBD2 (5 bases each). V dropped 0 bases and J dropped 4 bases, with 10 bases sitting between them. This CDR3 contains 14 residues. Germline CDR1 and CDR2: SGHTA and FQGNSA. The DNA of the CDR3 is TGTGCCAGCAGCTTAGCGTCCAGGGAGTACGAGCAGTACTTC. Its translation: CASSLASREYEQYF.

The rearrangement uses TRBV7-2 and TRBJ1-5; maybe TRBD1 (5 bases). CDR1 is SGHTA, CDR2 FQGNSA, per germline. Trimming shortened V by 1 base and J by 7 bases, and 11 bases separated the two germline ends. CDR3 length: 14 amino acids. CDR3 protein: CASSLGYRGQPQHF. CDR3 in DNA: TGTGCCAGCAGCTTAGGCTATAGGGGCCAGCCCCAGCATTTT.

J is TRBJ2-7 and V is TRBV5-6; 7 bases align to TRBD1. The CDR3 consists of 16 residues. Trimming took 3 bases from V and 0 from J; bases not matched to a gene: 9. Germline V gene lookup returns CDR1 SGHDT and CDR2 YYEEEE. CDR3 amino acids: CASSSPLTGPSYEQYF. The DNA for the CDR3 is TGTGCCAGCAGCTCCCCACTGACAGGGCCCTCCTACGAGCAGTACTTC.

The CDR3 sequence is CASSYAGTGIGYTF. CDR3 nucleotides: TGCGCCAGCAGCTACGCCGGGACAGGAATTGGCTACACCTTC. The V gene is TRBV5-1, the J gene TRBJ1-2; 8 bases are a match to TRBD1. CDR1 SGHRS and CDR2 YFSETQ come from the germline V gene. With 3 bases clipped from V and 7 bases from J, the junction kept 8 bases outside the gene matches. The length of the CDR3 is 14 residues.

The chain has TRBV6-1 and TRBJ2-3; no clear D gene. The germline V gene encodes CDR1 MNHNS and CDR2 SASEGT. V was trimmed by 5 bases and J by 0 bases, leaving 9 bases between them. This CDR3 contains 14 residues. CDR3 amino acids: CASSRAPSTDTQYF. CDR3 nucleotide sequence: TGTGCCAGCAGTAGGGCTCCTAGCACAGATACGCAGTATTTT.

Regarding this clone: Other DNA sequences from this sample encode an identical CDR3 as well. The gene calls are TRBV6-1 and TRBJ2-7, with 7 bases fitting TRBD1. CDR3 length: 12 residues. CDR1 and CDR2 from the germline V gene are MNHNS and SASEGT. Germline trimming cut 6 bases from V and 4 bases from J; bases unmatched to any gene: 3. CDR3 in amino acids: CASRDRVYEQYF. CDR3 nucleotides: TGTGCCAGCAGAGACAGGGTGTACGAGCAGTACTTC.

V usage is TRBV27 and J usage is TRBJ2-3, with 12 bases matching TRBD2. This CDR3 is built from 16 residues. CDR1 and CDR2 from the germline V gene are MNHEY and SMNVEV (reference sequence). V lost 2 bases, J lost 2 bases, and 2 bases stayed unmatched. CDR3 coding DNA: TGTGCCAGCAGTTTACTAGCGGGAGGGCCCACAGATACGCAGTATTTT. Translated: CASSLLAGGPTDTQYF.

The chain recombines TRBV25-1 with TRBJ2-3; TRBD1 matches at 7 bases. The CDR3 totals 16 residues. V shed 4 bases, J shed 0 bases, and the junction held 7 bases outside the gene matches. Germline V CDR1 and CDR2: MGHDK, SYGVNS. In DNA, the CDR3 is TGTGCCAGCAGTGCCCTGACAGGGAAAAGCACAGATACGCAGTATTTT. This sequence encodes CASSALTGKSTDTQYF.

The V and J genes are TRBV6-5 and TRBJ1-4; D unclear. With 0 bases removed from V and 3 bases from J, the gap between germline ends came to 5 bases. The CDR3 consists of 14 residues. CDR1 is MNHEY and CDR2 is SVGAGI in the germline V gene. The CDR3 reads CASSYSASNEKLFF. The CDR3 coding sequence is TGTGCCAGCAGTTACTCTGCCTCTAATGAAAAACTGTTTTTT.

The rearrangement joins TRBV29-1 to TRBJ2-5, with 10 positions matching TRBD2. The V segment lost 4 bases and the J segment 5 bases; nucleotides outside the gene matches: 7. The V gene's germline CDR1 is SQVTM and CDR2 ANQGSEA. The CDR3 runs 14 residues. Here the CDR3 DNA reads TGCAGCGTTGTAATTCTAGCGGGAGCGGAGACCCAGTACTTC. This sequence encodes CSVVILAGAETQYF.

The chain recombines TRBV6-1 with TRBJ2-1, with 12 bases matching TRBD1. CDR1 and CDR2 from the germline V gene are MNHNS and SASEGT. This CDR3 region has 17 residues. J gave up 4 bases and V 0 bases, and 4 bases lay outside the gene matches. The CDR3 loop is CASSEAGQGAWYNEQFF. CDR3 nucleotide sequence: TGTGCCAGCAGTGAAGCGGGACAGGGGGCATGGTACAATGAGCAGTTCTTC.